These 16 T cell receptor beta chains originate from one sample sequenced in a study of cytomegalovirus exposure and HLA in healthy donors. Profiling relied on immunoSEQ multiplex PCR, and the TCRdb table lists in-frame clones only, not all of them. The sample shows about 190,000 clones, roughly four fifths of them seen only once. Input material: PBMCs. These receptors originate from a woman in her late teens or twenties in good health and CMV-seropositive.

The chain carries TRBV27 and TRBJ1-2; no reliable D call. In germline, CDR1 is MNHEY, CDR2 SMNVEV (reference sequence). V was clipped by 6 bases and J by 1 base, with 9 bases between them. The CDR3 has 13 amino acids. CDR3 in DNA: TGTGCCAGCAGATTTAATCTTAACTATGGCTACACCTTC. It codes for CASRFNLNYGYTF.

The chain has TRBV18 and TRBJ2-4; D gene ambiguous. Germline loops: CDR1 KGHSH, CDR2 LQKENI. The CDR3 runs to 15 residues. V lost 3 bases and J lost 6, with 15 bases in between. The CDR3 region has the DNA TGTGCCAGCTCACCGGGTAAGACTGCTGGAAACATTCAGTACTTC. This gives the protein CASSPGKTAGNIQYF.

This chain joins TRBV6-5 and TRBJ2-5; D is undetermined. This CDR3 spans 14 amino acids. V lost 6 bases, J lost 2 bases, and 13 bases lay in between. Germline CDR1 and CDR2: MNHEY and SVGAGI. CDR3 protein: CASRSDGGQETQYF. The CDR3 region has the DNA TGTGCCAGCAGGTCAGACGGCGGACAAGAGACCCAGTACTTC.

This chain joins TRBV2 and TRBJ2-1; TRBD1 matches 7 bases. This CDR3 spans 14 amino acids. J gave up 3 bases and V 8 bases, and 7 bases lay outside the gene matches. Germline CDR1 SNHLY, CDR2 FYNNEI. The CDR3 DNA is TGTGCCAGCTACCAGGGACAGTACTACAATGAGCAGTTCTTC. This encodes CASYQGQYYNEQFF. Looking up the rest from reference TRBV2 and TRBJ2-1 gives the full variable domain: EPEVTQTPSHQVTQMGQEVILRCVPISNHLYFYWYRQILGQKVEFLVSFYNNEISEKSEIFDDQFSVERPDGSNFTLKIRSTKLEDSAMYFCASYQGQYYNEQFFGPGTRLTVL.

The gene calls are TRBV29-1 and TRBJ1-1; D not certain. V was pared by 0 bases and J by 6 bases, with 11 bases between. Germline CDR1 SQVTM, CDR2 ANQGSEA. This CDR3 contains 13 residues. In DNA, the CDR3 is TGCAGCGTTGAAGATAACAACCTGGCTGAAGCTTTCTTT. Translation gives CSVEDNNLAEAFF.

The chain recombines TRBV7-3 with TRBJ2-6; a possible D gene is TRBD2 (5 bases). In germline, CDR1 is SGHTA, CDR2 FQGTGA. V was pared by 8 bases and J by 1 base, with 9 bases between. CDR3 size: 14 residues. In DNA, the CDR3 is TGTGCCAGCTGCCCGGGGTCTGGGGCCAACGTCCTGACTTTC. Its protein product is CASCPGSGANVLTF.

The chain is built from TRBV6-1 and TRBJ1-1, with a tentative D call TRBD1 (5 bases). In germline, CDR1 is MNHNS, CDR2 SASEGT. With 4 bases removed from V and 1 base from J, the gap between germline ends came to 10 bases. The CDR3 consists of 14 residues. CDR3 nucleotide sequence: TGTGCCAGCAGTGGGAGGGGCAGGAACACTGAAGCTTTCTTT. Translation: CASSGRGRNTEAFF.

This chain uses TRBV6-1 with TRBJ2-3; D is undetermined. Trimming shortened V by 6 bases and J by 4 bases, and 14 bases separated the two germline ends. CDR1 and CDR2 (germline): MNHNS, SASEGT. This CDR3 spans 14 amino acids. The CDR3 here is CASSASLASDTQYF. The CDR3 DNA sequence: TGTGCCAGCAGCGCCAGTTTGGCCTCAGATACGCAGTATTTT.

The V and J genes are TRBV18 and TRBJ2-7; 7 bases agree with TRBD1. The ends lost 1 base at V and 3 bases at J; junction bases unmatched: 0. Germline CDR1 reads KGHSH; CDR2 reads LQKENI. This CDR3 is built from 13 residues. CDR3 in DNA: TGTGCCAGCTCACCACGACAGGGCTACGAGCAGTACTTC. This encodes CASSPRQGYEQYF.

V is TRBV19 and J is TRBJ1-2; D is ambiguous. From germline, CDR1 is LNHDA and CDR2 SQIVND (reference sequence). The CDR3 is made up of 12 amino acids. Trimming left V 10 bases short and J 0 bases short, with 9 bases between. The chain's CDR3 is CATINTNYGYTF. The DNA for the CDR3 is TGTGCCACCATAAACACTAACTATGGCTACACCTTC.

The rearrangement uses TRBV5-4 and TRBJ2-6, with a possible D match to TRBD2 (6 bases). The CDR3 is 15 amino acids. The ends were cut back, 4 bases at V and 4 bases at J, with 12 bases in the middle. Germline CDR1 and CDR2: SGHNT and YYREEE (reference sequence). The CDR3 DNA is TGTGCCAGCAGCCCGGGACTTCGAGGGGCCAACGTCCTGACTTTC. This sequence encodes CASSPGLRGANVLTF.

The chain has TRBV2 and TRBJ1-5, with no clear D. Germline assignment: CDR1 SNHLY and CDR2 FYNNEI. V was clipped by 3 bases and J by 0 bases, with 6 bases between them. The CDR3 has 14 residues. CDR3 sequence: CASSEWPSNQPQHF. The CDR3 nucleotides are TGTGCCAGCAGTGAGTGGCCTAGCAATCAGCCCCAGCATTTT. Supplemented by reference TRBV2 and TRBJ1-5, the full variable domain reads EPEVTQTPSHQVTQMGQEVILRCVPISNHLYFYWYRQILGQKVEFLVSFYNNEISEKSEIFDDQFSVERPDGSNFTLKIRSTKLEDSAMYFCASSEWPSNQPQHFGDGTRLSIL.

This sequence joins TRBV25-1 and TRBJ2-5; D is uncertain. From germline, CDR1 is MGHDK and CDR2 SYGVNS. CDR3 length: 14 residues. V gave up 3 bases and J gave up 2 bases, with 10 bases separating them. CDR3 region: CASSDPPGQETQYF. As DNA, the CDR3 is TGTGCCAGCAGTGACCCCCCCGGTCAAGAGACCCAGTACTTC.

CDR3 protein: CASRSPGLAGGAYEQYF. The CDR3 DNA reads as TGTGCCAGCAGGTCCCCGGGACTAGCGGGGGGGGCCTACGAGCAGTACTTC. V is TRBV11-2 and J is TRBJ2-7; 16 nucleotides match TRBD2. V shed 6 bases and J 2 bases; nucleotides not matched to a gene: 7. Germline CDR1 and CDR2: SGHAT and FQNNGV. CDR3 length equals 17 residues.

The V gene is TRBV6-5, the J gene TRBJ1-2; the match to TRBD1 covers 8 bases. The germline CDR1 and CDR2 sequences are MNHEY and SVGAGI. The CDR3 is 15 residues long. V lost 2 bases and J lost 4; bases outside the gene matches: 6. The CDR3 nucleotides are TGTGCCAGCAGTTACGGGCAGGGGGCTAGCTATGGCTACACCTTC. It encodes CASSYGQGASYGYTF.

The chain recombines TRBV6-5 with TRBJ2-4, with 11 bases that match TRBD2. The CDR3 is 16 amino acids. The germline CDR1 and CDR2 sequences are MNHEY and SVGAGI. With V trimmed by 4 bases and J by 8 bases, 10 bases remained unmatched. CDR3 nucleotide sequence: TGTGCCAGCAGTTCGAGCACTAGCGGGAGTGAGGACATTCAGTACTTC. It yields the protein CASSSSTSGSEDIQYF.